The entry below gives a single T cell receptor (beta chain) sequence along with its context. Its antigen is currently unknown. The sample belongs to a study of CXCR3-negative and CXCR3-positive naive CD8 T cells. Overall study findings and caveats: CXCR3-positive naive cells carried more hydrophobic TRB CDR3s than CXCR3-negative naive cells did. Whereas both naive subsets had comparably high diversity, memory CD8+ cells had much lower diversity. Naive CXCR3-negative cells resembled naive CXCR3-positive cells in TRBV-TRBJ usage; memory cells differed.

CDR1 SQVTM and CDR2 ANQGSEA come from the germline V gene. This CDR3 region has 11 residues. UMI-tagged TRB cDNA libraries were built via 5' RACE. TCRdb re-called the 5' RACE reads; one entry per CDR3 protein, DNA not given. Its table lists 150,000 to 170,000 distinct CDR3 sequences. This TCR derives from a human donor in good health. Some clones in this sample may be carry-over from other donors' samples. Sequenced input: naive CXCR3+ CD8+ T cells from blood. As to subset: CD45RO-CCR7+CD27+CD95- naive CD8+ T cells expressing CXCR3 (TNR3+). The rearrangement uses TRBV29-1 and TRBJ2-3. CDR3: CSVEGGDTQYF.